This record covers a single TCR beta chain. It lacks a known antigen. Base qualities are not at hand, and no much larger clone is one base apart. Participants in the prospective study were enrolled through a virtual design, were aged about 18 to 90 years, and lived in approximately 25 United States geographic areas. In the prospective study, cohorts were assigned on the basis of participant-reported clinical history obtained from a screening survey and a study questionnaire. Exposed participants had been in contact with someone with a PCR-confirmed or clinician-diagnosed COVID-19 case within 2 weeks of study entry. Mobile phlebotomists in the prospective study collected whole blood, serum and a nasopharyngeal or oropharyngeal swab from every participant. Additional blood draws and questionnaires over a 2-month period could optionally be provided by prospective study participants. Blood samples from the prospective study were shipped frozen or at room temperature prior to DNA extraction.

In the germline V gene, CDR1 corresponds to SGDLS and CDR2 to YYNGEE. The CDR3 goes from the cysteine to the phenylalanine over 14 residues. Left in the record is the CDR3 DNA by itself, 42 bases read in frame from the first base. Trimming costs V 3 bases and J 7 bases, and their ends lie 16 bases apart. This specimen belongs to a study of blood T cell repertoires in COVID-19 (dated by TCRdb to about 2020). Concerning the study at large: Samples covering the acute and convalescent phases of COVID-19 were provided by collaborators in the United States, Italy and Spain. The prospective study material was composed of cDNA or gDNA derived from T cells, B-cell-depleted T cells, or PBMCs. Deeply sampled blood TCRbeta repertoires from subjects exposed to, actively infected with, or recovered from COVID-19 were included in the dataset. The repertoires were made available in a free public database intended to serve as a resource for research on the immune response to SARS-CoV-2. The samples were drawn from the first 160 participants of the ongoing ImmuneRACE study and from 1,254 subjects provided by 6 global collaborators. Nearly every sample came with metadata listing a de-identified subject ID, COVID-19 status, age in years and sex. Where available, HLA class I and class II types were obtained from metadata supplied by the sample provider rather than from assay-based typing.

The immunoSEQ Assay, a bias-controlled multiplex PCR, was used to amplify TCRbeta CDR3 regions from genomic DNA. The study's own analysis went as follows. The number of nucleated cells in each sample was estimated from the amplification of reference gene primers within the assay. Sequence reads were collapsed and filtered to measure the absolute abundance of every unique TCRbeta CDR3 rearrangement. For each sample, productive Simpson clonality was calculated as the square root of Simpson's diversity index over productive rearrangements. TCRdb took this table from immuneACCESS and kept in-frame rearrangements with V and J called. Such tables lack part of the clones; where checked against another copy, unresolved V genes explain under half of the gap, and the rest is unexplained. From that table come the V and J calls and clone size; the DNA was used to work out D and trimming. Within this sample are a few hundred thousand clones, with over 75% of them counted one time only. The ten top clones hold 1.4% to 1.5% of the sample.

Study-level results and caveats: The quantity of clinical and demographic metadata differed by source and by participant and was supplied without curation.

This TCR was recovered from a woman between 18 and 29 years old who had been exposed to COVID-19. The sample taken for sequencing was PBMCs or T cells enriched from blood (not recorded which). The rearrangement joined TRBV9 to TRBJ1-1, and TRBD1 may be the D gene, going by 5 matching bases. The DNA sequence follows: TGTGCCAGCAGCGAGACAGTTACGGCCCGTGAAGCTTTCTTT. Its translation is CASSETVTAREAFF.